The 16 T cell receptor beta chains below come from one sample, sequenced in a study of spatial heterogeneity in lung cancer (dated by TCRdb to between 2018 and 2021). Summary of the overall study and its limitations: The tumor nonsynonymous mutation count correlated with the number of expanded alpha and beta TCRs within the tumor.

The label giving this sample's time point can be read as: sample taken at primary tumor resection. The library was built by means of 5' RACE. Sequencing was performed on a NextSeq 500. TCRdb itself trimmed the public reads at Q25 with fastp, ran MiXCR and retained productive beta chains. Identical CDR3 protein sequences are pooled into one entry, listed with their most common genes and DNA. The sample includes 6,500 to 9,500 distinct CDR3 sequences, with 4.5% to 6% observed a single time. The ten largest clones capture around 24% of the sample. No antigen has been identified for these receptors. The material was lung tumor tissue, obtained at surgery. The receptors shown here come from a male donor with early-stage non-small cell lung cancer.

This clonotype has ten or more counts. The chain is built from TRBV19 and TRBJ1-5; D gene unclear. Germline values: CDR1 LNHDA, CDR2 SQIVND (reference sequence). CDR3 length: 14 amino acids. Trimming shortened V by 4 bases and J by 3 bases, and 10 bases separated the two germline ends. In DNA form, the CDR3 reads TGTGCCAGTAGTACCGGGCAGGACAATCAGCCCCAGCATTTT. It yields the protein CASSTGQDNQPQHF.

There are a few counts of this clonotype. The genes are TRBV6-2 or TRBV6-3 and TRBJ2-2; TRBD2 agrees at 8 bases. Germline CDR1 MNHEY, CDR2 SVGEGT. Trimming at V came to 5 bases and at J to 7 bases, leaving 12 bases not matched to a gene. This CDR3 comprises 16 residues. CDR3 in DNA: TGTGCCAGCAGTCAACACCCAGCGGGAGTCGGCGGGGAGCTGTTTTTT. This sequence encodes CASSQHPAGVGGELFF.

The table lists this clonotype with many counts. The chain carries TRBV29-1 and TRBJ1-1, with 11 nucleotides matching TRBD1. The CDR3 has 13 amino acids. V lost 4 bases to trimming and J lost 6 bases; unmatched junction nucleotides: 4. Germline V gives CDR1 SQVTM, CDR2 ANQGSEA. The DNA of the CDR3 is TGCAGCGTTGGCCGGACAGGGGGCTCTGAAGCTTTCTTT. Translating it yields CSVGRTGGSEAFF.

This clonotype has at least ten counts. V gene TRBV4-2 combines with J gene TRBJ1-2; D uncertain. The ends were cut back, 0 bases at V and 0 bases at J, with 8 bases in the middle. This CDR3 has 15 amino acids. The germline gives CDR1 LGHNA, CDR2 YNFKEQ. The CDR3 region is CASSQETAANYGYTF. CDR3 in DNA: TGTGCCAGCAGCCAAGAGACGGCAGCTAACTATGGCTACACCTTC.

This clonotype was found many times. The chain uses TRBV3-1 and TRBJ2-5; perhaps TRBD2 as D (5 bases). V lost 0 bases, J lost 3 bases, and 11 bases lay in between. The CDR3 contains 15 residues. Germline CDR1 and CDR2: LGHDT and YNNKEL (reference sequence). The CDR3 DNA reads TGTGCCAGCAGCCAAGATTCGGACTGGGAAGAGACCCAGTACTTC. It yields the protein CASSQDSDWEETQYF.

This clonotype rates as medium-sized. The genes are TRBV20-1 and TRBJ1-2; D ambiguous. The CDR3 runs 13 residues. The V and J ends lost 4 bases and 2 bases respectively, with 11 bases between them. Germline assignment: CDR1 DFQATT and CDR2 SNEGSKA (reference sequence). The DNA for the CDR3 is TGCAGTGCTACCGACGAGGCAAACTATGGCTACACCTTC. It encodes CSATDEANYGYTF.

This clonotype showed up just a few times. The chain employs TRBV11-1 and TRBJ2-5; D is ambiguous. V dropped 5 bases and J dropped 2 bases, with 12 bases sitting between them. Germline assignment: CDR1 SGHAT and CDR2 FQDESV (reference sequence). The CDR3 covers 14 residues. The CDR3 here is CASSLKQRQETQYF. The CDR3 DNA reads TGTGCCAGCAGCCTTAAACAGAGACAAGAGACCCAGTACTTC.

By share, this clonotype ranks as medium-sized (0.01 to 0.1%). The V gene is TRBV4-3, the J gene TRBJ1-1, with D possibly matching TRBD1 (6 bases). V was pared by 4 bases and J by 1 base, with 10 bases between. The germline gives CDR1 LGHNA, CDR2 YSLEER. This CDR3 has 14 amino acids. The DNA for the CDR3 is TGCGCCAGCAGCCTAGGACAGCAGAACACTGAAGCTTTCTTT. Translation gives CASSLGQQNTEAFF.

This clonotype was detected ten times or more. The rearrangement joins TRBV7-9 to TRBJ2-5, with TRBD2 identical over 11 bases. Trimming cost V 4 bases and J 5 bases; bases outside gene matches: 6. The CDR3 spans 15 residues. Germline V CDR1 and CDR2: SEHNR, FQNEAQ (reference sequence). The CDR3 is CASSSLLAGGETQYF. CDR3 sequence (DNA): TGTGCCAGCAGCTCACTTTTAGCGGGAGGGGAGACCCAGTACTTC.

This clonotype rates as medium-sized. This chain joins TRBV29-1 and TRBJ2-3; possible D gene TRBD2, 6 bases. V shed 5 bases and J shed 11 bases, with 14 bases lying between them. Germline V gene data show CDR1 as SQVTM and CDR2 as ANQGSEA. The CDR3 has 11 amino acids. CDR3 protein: CSVLWRDEQYF. CDR3 nucleotide sequence: TGCAGCGTTTTATGGCGGGATGAGCAGTATTTT.

Many counts were recorded for this clonotype. The chain has TRBV5-1 and TRBJ2-7; D unresolved. Germline values: CDR1 SGHRS, CDR2 YFSETQ. CDR3 length: 15 amino acids. The V gene lost 0 bases and the J gene lost 3 bases, with 13 bases spanning the gap. CDR3 loop: CASSLGGVARYEQYF. CDR3 nucleotides: TGCGCCAGCAGCTTGGGGGGTGTCGCGCGCTACGAGCAGTACTTC. The entire variable domain, with the rest obtained from reference TRBV5-1 and TRBJ2-7, is as follows: KAGVTQTPRYLIKTRGQQVTLSCSPISGHRSVSWYQQTPGQGLQFLFEYFSETQRNKGNFPGRFSGRQFSNSRSEMNVSTLELGDSALYLCASSLGGVARYEQYFGPGTRLTVT.

This clonotype was counted only a few times. The V and J genes are TRBV3-1 and TRBJ2-5; D remains ambiguous. The CDR3 is made up of 16 amino acids. With 0 bases removed from V and 0 bases from J, the gap between germline ends came to 11 bases. The V gene's germline CDR1 is LGHDT and CDR2 YNNKEL (reference sequence). In DNA, the CDR3 is TGTGCCAGCAGCCAAGAAGGTTGGGATTACCAAGAGACCCAGTACTTC. Translating gives CASSQEGWDYQETQYF.

This clonotype was seen repeatedly, ten times or more. This chain links TRBV3-1 with TRBJ1-2; D not certain. The ends were cut back, 4 bases at V and 8 bases at J, with 17 bases in the middle. The CDR3 totals 14 residues. CDR1 and CDR2 (germline): LGHDT, YNNKEL (reference sequence). The CDR3 spells CASSPTRFSSGYTF. The CDR3 region has the DNA TGTGCCAGCAGCCCCACGAGGTTCAGCAGCGGCTACACCTTC.

This clonotype was counted at least ten times. The chain employs TRBV5-1 and TRBJ2-7; D remains ambiguous. V was clipped by 5 bases and J by 1 base, with 10 bases between them. The CDR3 loop spans 13 amino acids. The germline CDR1 and CDR2 sequences are SGHRS and YFSETQ. CDR3 coding DNA: TGCGCCAGCAGTGACACGGCGTCCTACGAGCAGTACTTC. Residues: CASSDTASYEQYF.

Sample share makes this clonotype medium-sized. The chain couples TRBV4-3 to TRBJ1-1; D gene unclear. The germline V gene encodes CDR1 LGHNA and CDR2 YSLEER. This CDR3 is 14 amino acids long. V lost 0 bases, J lost 7 bases, and 12 bases lay in between. The CDR3 here is CASSQDPRKDEAFF. CDR3 bases: TGCGCCAGCAGCCAAGATCCCCGCAAGGATGAAGCTTTCTTT.

This clonotype is classed as medium-sized. The rearrangement links TRBV5-1 to TRBJ2-1, with 11 positions matching TRBD2. Trimming at V came to 0 bases and at J to 7 bases, leaving 0 bases not matched to a gene. CDR3 size: 14 residues. Germline CDR1 reads SGHRS; CDR2 reads YFSETQ. DNA for the CDR3: TGCGCCAGCAGCTTGGGACTAGCGGGGAATGAGCAGTTCTTC. It yields the protein CASSLGLAGNEQFF.